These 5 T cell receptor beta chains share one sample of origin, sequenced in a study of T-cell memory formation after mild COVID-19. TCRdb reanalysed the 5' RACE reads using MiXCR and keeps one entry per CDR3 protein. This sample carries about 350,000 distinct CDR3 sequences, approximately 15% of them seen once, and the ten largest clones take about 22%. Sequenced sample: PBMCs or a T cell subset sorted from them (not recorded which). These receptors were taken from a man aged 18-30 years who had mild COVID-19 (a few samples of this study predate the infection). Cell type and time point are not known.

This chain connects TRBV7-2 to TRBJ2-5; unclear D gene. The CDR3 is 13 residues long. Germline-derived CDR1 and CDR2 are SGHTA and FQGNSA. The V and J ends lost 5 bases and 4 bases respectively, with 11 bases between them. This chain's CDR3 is CASSPPPVETQYF. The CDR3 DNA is TGTGCCAGCAGCCCGCCGCCTGTAGAGACCCAGTACTTC.

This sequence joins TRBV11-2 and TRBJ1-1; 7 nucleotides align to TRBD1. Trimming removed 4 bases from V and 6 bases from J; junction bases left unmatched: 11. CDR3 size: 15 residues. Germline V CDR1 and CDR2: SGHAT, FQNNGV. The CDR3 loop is CASSSILTGVSEAFF. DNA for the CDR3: TGTGCCAGCAGCTCGATCCTAACAGGGGTCTCTGAAGCTTTCTTT.

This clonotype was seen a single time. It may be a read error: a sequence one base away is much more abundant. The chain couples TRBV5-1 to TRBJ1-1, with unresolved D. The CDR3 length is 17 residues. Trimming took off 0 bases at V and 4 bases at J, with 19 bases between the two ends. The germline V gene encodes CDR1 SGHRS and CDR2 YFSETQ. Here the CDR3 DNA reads TGCGCCAGCAGCTTGGCCCCCGCGAGGCACCAGAGCACTGAAGCTTTCTTT. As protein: CASSLAPARHQSTEAFF.

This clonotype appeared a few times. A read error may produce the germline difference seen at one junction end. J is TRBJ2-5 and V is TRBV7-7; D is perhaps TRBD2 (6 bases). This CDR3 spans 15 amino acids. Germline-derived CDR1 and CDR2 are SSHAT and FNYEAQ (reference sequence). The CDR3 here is CASSPNPGLKETQYF. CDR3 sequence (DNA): TGTGCTAGCAGCCCAAACCCGGGACTTAAGGAGACCCAGTACTTC.

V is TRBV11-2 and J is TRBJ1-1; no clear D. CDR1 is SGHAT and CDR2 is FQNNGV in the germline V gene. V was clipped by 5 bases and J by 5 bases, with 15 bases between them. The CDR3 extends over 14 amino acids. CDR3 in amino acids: CASSPNGPATEAFF. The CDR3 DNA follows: TGTGCCAGCAGCCCAAACGGTCCCGCAACTGAAGCTTTCTTT.